This is a list of T cell receptor beta chains from one sample in a study of T cell responses to AZD1222 COVID-19 vaccine. Sequencing was performed with immunoSEQ multiplex PCR; in TCRdb, only in-frame clones are kept and a portion is missing. The data show some 140,000 clones, over 80% seen once. The specimen was peripheral blood, collected 28 days after the second AZD1222 dose. These receptors were obtained from an adult who received the AZD1222 COVID-19 vaccine. Each CDR3 is given with its conserved first and last residue. The order of the fields is CDR3 length, clone size, D gene, J gene, V gene, CDR3 DNA, CDR3 protein. D genes are given only for firm matches. The size field is filled for only some rows; it gives once, few, many or a size class.

>14|.|.|TRBJ1-1|TRBV30
TGTGCCTGGAGTGTACCGGGGATGAACACTGAAGCTTTCTTT
CAWSVPGMNTEAFF
>16|.|TRBD1|TRBJ1-2|TRBV4-2
TGTGCCAGCAGCCAAGGTCCCAGGGGGAAGGACTATGGCTACACCTTC
CASSQGPRGKDYGYTF
>14|.|TRBD1|TRBJ1-2|TRBV5-1
TGCGCCAGCAGCCTGGACAGGGGGTATGATGGCTACACCTTC
CASSLDRGYDGYTF
>13|.|.|TRBJ2-1|TRBV12-3/TRBV12-4
TGTGCCAGCAGGCAGGAAATTTACAATGAGCAGTTCTTC
CASRQEIYNEQFF
>16|.|TRBD1|TRBJ2-7|TRBV7-2
TGTGCCAGCAGCTTAGCCGGGGACAGGGGATACTACGAGCAGTACTTC
CASSLAGDRGYYEQYF
>14|.|.|TRBJ1-2|TRBV7-9
TGTGCCAGCAGCCCAAGTACTGGAGGTTATGGCTACACCTTC
CASSPSTGGYGYTF
>15|.|TRBD1|TRBJ2-3|TRBV27
TGTGCCAGCAGTTGGGCAGGGGGCGGCACAGATACGCAGTATTTT
CASSWAGGGTDTQYF
>16|.|TRBD1|TRBJ1-6|TRBV27
TGTGCCAGCAGTTTTAGGACAGGGGGTAGAAATTCACCCCTCCACTTT
CASSFRTGGRNSPLHF
>16|once|.|TRBJ1-2|TRBV3-1/TRBV3-2
TGTGCCAGCAGCCAAGACAGGGGCCTTAATTTCTATGGCTACACCTTC
CASSQDRGLNFYGYTF
>14|.|TRBD1|TRBJ1-5|TRBV4-1
TGCGCCAGCAGCCAACCGGGACAGTCGCAGCCCCAGCATTTT
CASSQPGQSQPQHF
>13|.|.|TRBJ2-5|TRBV3-1/TRBV3-2
TGTGCCTCACGGGACTTTGGGGGGGAGACCCAGTACTTC
CASRDFGGETQYF
>14|.|.|TRBJ1-3|TRBV18
TGTGCCAGCTCCCTAACAGAGGATGGAAACACCATATATTTT
CASSLTEDGNTIYF
>18|.|.|TRBJ2-1|TRBV7-9
TGTGCCAGCAGCTTAGTGGGGGGCCCCTTATCCGCCTACAATGAGCAGTTCTTC
CASSLVGGPLSAYNEQFF
>15|.|.|TRBJ1-5|TRBV7-2
TGTGCCAGCAGCCTAGGTCGACAGTACAATCAGCCCCAGCATTTT
CASSLGRQYNQPQHF
>13|.|.|TRBJ2-2|TRBV9
TGTGCCAGCAGCGTAGGAGCCTCCGGGGAGCTGTTTTTT
CASSVGASGELFF
>13|.|TRBD1|TRBJ1-1|TRBV6-5
TGTGCCAGCAGCGGACAGGGGAACACTGAAGCTTTCTTT
CASSGQGNTEAFF
>16|once|TRBD2|TRBJ2-1|TRBV7-3
TGTGCCAGCAGCCCACATCGGGAGGGAAGACGGTATGAGCAGTTCTTC
CASSPHREGRRYEQFF
>13|.|.|TRBJ1-5|TRBV19
TGTGCCAGTAGCACAGTGGGCAATCAGCCCCAGCATTTT
CASSTVGNQPQHF
>13|.|.|TRBJ1-2|TRBV27
TGTGCCAGCAGTTCTTCCAGGATCTATGGCTACACCTTC
CASSSSRIYGYTF
>12|once|.|TRBJ1-1|TRBV6-5
TGTGCCAGCGAAAGGGAATCAACTGAAGCTTTCTTT
CASERESTEAFF
>12|.|.|TRBJ2-3|TRBV4-2
TGTGCCAGCAGCCAAGGGGGAGATACGCAGTATTTT
CASSQGGDTQYF
>14|.|.|TRBJ1-1|TRBV2
TGTGCCAGCAGTGAAGAGGGCAGGGCCACTGAAGCTTTCTTT
CASSEEGRATEAFF
>14|.|.|TRBJ2-7|TRBV11-1
TGTGCCAGCAGCTCCGGATACGAGTTTATGGAGCAGTACTTC
CASSSGYEFMEQYF
>11|once|.|TRBJ1-2|TRBV6-5
TGTGCCAGTGCCGATCCTTATGGCTACACCTTC
CASADPYGYTF
>12|.|.|TRBJ1-1|TRBV28
TGTGCCAGCAGTTTAGGACAGCTTGAAGCTTTCTTT
CASSLGQLEAFF
>14|few|.|TRBJ2-6|TRBV6-4
TGTGCCAGCAGTGACAACTCTGGGGCCAACGTCCTGACTTTC
CASSDNSGANVLTF
>15|.|TRBD2|TRBJ2-5|TRBV5-1
TGCGCCAGCAGCCCCGGGGACTACCGACAAGAGACCCAGTACTTC
CASSPGDYRQETQYF
>12|.|TRBD1|TRBJ1-1|TRBV3-1/TRBV3-2
TGTGCCAGCAGTAGACAGGGAACTGAAGCTTTCTTT
CASSRQGTEAFF
>13|.|TRBD1|TRBJ1-4|TRBV6-5
TGTGCCAGCAGTCGGACAGGCAATGAAAAACTGTTTTTT
CASSRTGNEKLFF
>16|.|TRBD1|TRBJ1-5|TRBV7-9
TGTGCCAGCAGCTTCGACAGGGGAGAGGGTATCAAGCCCCAGCATTTT
CASSFDRGEGIKPQHF
>15|few|.|TRBJ2-5|TRBV6-5
TGTGCCAGCAGTTACTCTGGGGATAGCGGAGAGACCCAGTACTTC
CASSYSGDSGETQYF
>15|.|.|TRBJ1-3|TRBV30
TGTGCCTGGAGTGTAAGAGGAAACTCTGGAAACACCATATATTTT
CAWSVRGNSGNTIYF
>16|.|.|TRBJ2-7|TRBV18
TGTGCCAGCTCAATTGGTCTGACAGTCAGCTCCTACGAGCAGTACTTC
CASSIGLTVSSYEQYF
>16|.|.|TRBJ2-7|TRBV19
TGTGCCAGTAGATCGGTCTACGGGGAGAGCTCCTACGAGCAGTACTTC
CASRSVYGESSYEQYF
>15|.|TRBD2|TRBJ2-3|TRBV10-3
TGTGCCATCAGTGTCGGGCGGGGGGGCGCAGATACGCAGTATTTT
CAISVGRGGADTQYF
>18|.|TRBD1|TRBJ2-1|TRBV18
TGTGCCAGCTCACCGTCTCGTGTGTGGGACAGGGGGGCCTATGAGCAGTTCTTC
CASSPSRVWDRGAYEQFF
>15|.|TRBD2|TRBJ2-3|TRBV9
TGTGCCAGCAGCGTACTAAGCGGGGGCACAGATACGCAGTATTTT
CASSVLSGGTDTQYF
>19|.|TRBD1|TRBJ1-1|TRBV2
TGTGCCAGCAGTTTAGAAGGATGGACAGGGACTTACATGAACACTGAAGCTTTCTTT
CASSLEGWTGTYMNTEAFF
>16|.|TRBD2|TRBJ2-3|TRBV6-1
TGTGCCAGCAGTGCCGGACTAGCGGGCCTCACAGATACGCAGTATTTT
CASSAGLAGLTDTQYF
>11|.|.|TRBJ1-1|TRBV5-1
TGCGCCATCACCGCAGCCCTTGAAGCTTTCTTT
CAITAALEAFF
>15|.|TRBD1|TRBJ1-6|TRBV9
TGTGCCAGCAGCGAGAGGGACAGCGGTAATTCACCCCTCCACTTT
CASSERDSGNSPLHF
>14|.|.|TRBJ1-1|TRBV3-1/TRBV3-2
TGTGCCAGCAGCCAAGACCCAGGGTGGACTGAAGCTTTCTTT
CASSQDPGWTEAFF
>14|.|.|TRBJ2-2|TRBV30
TGTGCCTGGAACAGGGTGATAAACACCGGGGAGCTGTTTTTT
CAWNRVINTGELFF